The rows below give T cell receptor beta chains drawn from one sample of a study of technical replicates of blood from several donors. Some clones are missing from TCRdb's copy, which holds only in-frame ones; the method was immunoSEQ multiplex PCR. The sample has tens of thousands of clones; under 95% are singletons. Sequencing was carried out using T cells isolated from PBMCs. The receptors stem from a human donor in good health. Both conserved end residues are part of each CDR3. D genes are given only for firm matches. Size tells how often a clone was seen (once, few, many) or the class of an expanded clone, and some rows leave it out.

>TRBV28|TRBJ1-4|NA|NA
TGTGCCAGCAGTTGGGCGGAAAAACTGTTTTTT
CASSWAEKLFF
>TRBV2|TRBJ2-1|TRBD2|NA
TGTGCCAGCTTCAGCGGGAGCTACAATGAGCAGTTCTTC
CASFSGSYNEQFF
>TRBV11-2|TRBJ2-5|TRBD1|NA
TGTGCCAGCAGCTCCCGAGGGGGCTACCTACAAGAGACCCAGTACTTC
CASSSRGGYLQETQYF
>TRBV5-1|TRBJ2-3|TRBD2|once
TGCGCCAGCAGTTTGGTACTAGCGGGAGTTGTAGATACGCAGTATTTT
CASSLVLAGVVDTQYF
>TRBV5-1|TRBJ2-7|TRBD1|NA
TGCGCCAGCAGAAAAGACCAGGGGGTTACCTACGAGCAGTACTTC
CASRKDQGVTYEQYF
>TRBV7-9|TRBJ2-1|TRBD2|NA
TGTGCCAGCAGCCTGACTAGCGGGCCGTACAATGAGCAGTTCTTC
CASSLTSGPYNEQFF
>TRBV5-1|TRBJ2-1|TRBD1|NA
TGCGCCAGCAGCCTTAAAGGGGACAGGGGATCCGCTATCAATGAGCAGTTCTTC
CASSLKGDRGSAINEQFF
>TRBV2|TRBJ2-7|NA|NA
TGTGCCAGCAGTGGCCTGGTCTACGAGCAGTACTTC
CASSGLVYEQYF
>TRBV6-1|TRBJ2-7|TRBD2|NA
TGTGCCAGCAGTGAACGGGGGGTTGGCAGGGTGAGATACGAGCAGTACTTC
CASSERGVGRVRYEQYF
>TRBV12-1|TRBJ1-1|NA|NA
TGTGCCAGCAGCTTTGTAGGCCCCCCCACCGGGGCTTTCTTT
CASSFVGPPTGAFF
>TRBV15|TRBJ1-2|NA|NA
TGTGCCACCAGCAGAGGACAGTTCTATGGCTACACCTTC
CATSRGQFYGYTF
>TRBV11-2|TRBJ2-7|TRBD2|NA
TGTGCCAGCAGCTTAGTTTCCCTTTCCCCTAGCGGAGCCGTTTACGAGCAGTACTTC
CASSLVSLSPSGAVYEQYF
>TRBV28|TRBJ2-1|NA|NA
TGTGCCAGCAGTTTAGTTGGAGAGACGCAGTACAATGAGCAGTTCTTC
CASSLVGETQYNEQFF
>TRBV6-1|TRBJ2-2|NA|once
TGTGCCAGCAGTGAATTGTTGCGGGGTTCGAACACCGGGGAGCTGTTTTTT
CASSELLRGSNTGELFF
>TRBV27|TRBJ2-3|TRBD2|NA
TGTGCCAGCAGTTTTACTAGCGGGAGGACAGATACGCAGTATTTT
CASSFTSGRTDTQYF
>TRBV27|TRBJ1-5|NA|once
TGTGCCAGCAGTATTAAATATAGCAATCAGCCCCAGCATTTT
CASSIKYSNQPQHF
>TRBV4-3|TRBJ2-1|NA|NA
TGCGCCAGCAGCCAAGACAGGGCTTTCTACAATGAGCAGTTCTTC
CASSQDRAFYNEQFF
>TRBV28|TRBJ2-1|NA|NA
TGTGCCAGCTATAGGCGGTACAATGAGCAGTTCTTC
CASYRRYNEQFF
>TRBV6-6|TRBJ2-7|TRBD1|NA
TGTGCCAGCAACGAACAGGGGGCAACCTACGAGCAGTACTTC
CASNEQGATYEQYF
>TRBV6-5|TRBJ2-1|TRBD2|NA
TGTGCCAGCAGTTACTCCGGACTAGCGGGAGGTTATGAGCAGTTCTTC
CASSYSGLAGGYEQFF